These 28 T cell receptor beta chains came from one sample sequenced in a study of T cells in tuberculosis. Thawed, overnight-rested PBMC were stained with GMM-loaded CD1B tetramer, viability dye and anti-CD3, then sorted. C32 glucose monomycolate from Rhodococcus equi was loaded onto the CD1B tetramers. Produced via immunoSEQ multiplex PCR; TCRdb's table is partial and in-frame only. This table has 50,000 or so clones, roughly 86% appearing once. Sequenced input: CD1b-GMM tetramer-negative cells sorted from PBMCs. Receptors were obtained from an adult woman with latent tuberculosis.

The chain is built from TRBV12-5 and TRBJ2-1; TRBD2 might be the D (5 bases). Trimming cost V 0 bases and J 14 bases, with 17 bases left between them. The CDR3 is 14 residues long. Looked up from germline, CDR1 is LGHNT and CDR2 is FRNRAP. Here the CDR3 DNA reads TGTGCTAGTGGTTTGGTACCCGGCTCTGACGGGGAGTTCTTC. This gives the protein CASGLVPGSDGEFF.

This chain connects TRBV7-2 to TRBJ2-1; 10 bases line up with TRBD2. V was pared by 6 bases and J by 7 bases, with 6 bases of the junction left unmatched. CDR3 size: 14 residues. The germline V gene has CDR1 SGHTA and CDR2 FQGNSA. CDR3 nucleotides: TGTGCCAGCAGTTCTAGCGGGAGCTTGAATGAGCAGTTCTTC. Translated, it gives CASSSSGSLNEQFF.

The chain couples TRBV7-2 to TRBJ2-5; 7 bases are a match to TRBD1. TRBJ2-7 matches the DNA end more closely, so the J call is doubtful. The CDR3 runs to 15 residues. From germline, CDR1 is SGHTA and CDR2 FQGNSA. Written as DNA, the CDR3 is TGTGCCAGCAGCTTTGGTTCCCGACAGGGCTACGAGCAGTACTTC. It is translated as CASSFGSRQGYEQYF.

The V and J genes are TRBV7-9 and TRBJ2-2; 7 nucleotides match TRBD2. The length of the CDR3 is 17 residues. After removal of 2 bases from V and 0 bases from J, the junction contained 6 bases not matched to a gene. CDR1 and CDR2 from the germline V gene are SEHNR and FQNEAQ (reference sequence). CDR3 sequence: CASSLPLSGSNTGELFF. The CDR3 DNA reads as TGTGCCAGCAGCTTACCCCTTAGCGGGTCGAACACCGGGGAGCTGTTTTTT.

The CDR3 here is CASSYTGTGGYGYTF. In DNA, the CDR3 is TGTGCCAGCAGTTACACCGGGACAGGGGGATATGGCTACACCTTC. The chain is built from TRBV6-6 and TRBJ1-2; 11 nucleotides line up with TRBD1. The V gene's germline CDR1 is MNHNY and CDR2 SVGAGI (reference sequence). V lost 2 bases, J lost 5 bases, and 4 bases stayed unmatched. The CDR3 has 15 residues.

The rearrangement joins TRBV11-2 to TRBJ2-1; D uncertain. V dropped 0 bases and J dropped 9 bases, with 15 bases sitting between them. CDR1 SGHAT and CDR2 FQNNGV come from the germline V gene. The CDR3 covers 15 residues. CDR3 sequence: CASSLEATPYLEQFF. In DNA form, the CDR3 reads TGTGCCAGCAGCTTAGAGGCGACACCTTATCTTGAGCAGTTCTTC. The whole variable domain, remainder taken from reference TRBV11-2 and TRBJ2-1, is EAGVAQSPRYKIIEKRQSVAFWCNPISGHATLYWYQQILGQGPKLLIQFQNNGVVDDSQLPKDRFSAERLKGVDSTLKIQPAKLEDSAVYLCASSLEATPYLEQFFGPGTRLTVL.

The chain is built from TRBV19 and TRBJ2-7; tentative D call: TRBD2 (7 bases). V was pared by 10 bases and J by 3 bases, with 22 bases between. Germline lookup yields CDR1 LNHDA and CDR2 SQIVND (reference sequence). This CDR3 spans 15 amino acids. The CDR3 region is CATQYQRGRGYEQYF. The DNA for the CDR3 is TGTGCCACCCAGTATCAGCGGGGCAGGGGCTACGAGCAGTACTTC.

V gene TRBV4-3 combines with J gene TRBJ2-7, with TRBD2 as a possible D gene (6 bases). The CDR3 totals 16 residues. V was cut by 3 bases and J by 0 bases, with 15 bases left in between. The germline gives CDR1 LGHNA, CDR2 YSLEER. CDR3 coding DNA: TGCGCCAGCAGCCATACCATTAGCGGTAGCTCCTACGAGCAGTACTTC. Amino acids: CASSHTISGSSYEQYF.

The chain is built from TRBV5-1 and TRBJ2-5; D unclear. The end of the DNA is better explained by TRBJ2-7, so the J call may be wrong. This CDR3 contains 13 residues. The germline V gene has CDR1 SGHRS and CDR2 YFSETQ. CDR3 residues: CASSLFLSYEQYF. In nucleotides, the CDR3 is TGCGCCAGCAGCTTGTTTCTCTCCTACGAGCAGTACTTC.

CDR3 nucleotide sequence: TGTGCCAGCAGCGACTTGAGGGGGGGTGACATTCAGTACTTC. It specifies CASSDLRGGDIQYF. The J gene is TRBJ2-4, the V gene TRBV2; perhaps TRBD2 as D (7 bases). This CDR3 is 14 amino acids long. The germline CDR1 and CDR2 sequences are SNHLY and FYNNEI. Deletions cut 6 bases from V and 8 bases from J, with 17 bases between.

This clone was seen only once. The chain combines TRBV5-6 with TRBJ2-1; 10 positions match TRBD1. V was clipped by 5 bases and J by 2 bases; unmatched bases: 7. This CDR3 is 16 amino acids long. Germline lookup yields CDR1 SGHDT and CDR2 YYEEEE. The CDR3 DNA is TGTGCCAGCAGTTCACGGACAGGGGGACCCTACAATGAGCAGTTCTTC. Translated, it gives CASSSRTGGPYNEQFF.

The chain recombines TRBV7-9 with TRBJ2-3; TRBD2 matches at 9 bases. This CDR3 is 17 amino acids long. Per the germline V gene, CDR1 is SEHNR and CDR2 is FQNEAQ (reference sequence). The trim removed 5 bases at V and 2 bases at J, leaving 11 bases unmatched. DNA for the CDR3: TGTGCCAGCAGCACCGGGAGCGGGGGGCAAAACACAGATACGCAGTATTTT. This translates into CASSTGSGGQNTDTQYF.

This chain uses TRBV11-2 with TRBJ2-3; D unclear. The CDR3 is 13 amino acids. Between the trimmed V and J ends, which lost 4 bases and 5 bases, there was a span of 10 bases. Germline loops: CDR1 SGHAT, CDR2 FQNNGV. The CDR3, as DNA: TGTGCCAGCAGCTCCCCCTTACTAGATACGCAGTATTTT. Translated: CASSSPLLDTQYF.

The chain links TRBV30 to TRBJ2-1; the D is unclear. The V gene's germline CDR1 is GTSNPN and CDR2 SVGIG (reference sequence). The CDR3 has 11 amino acids. Trimming took 0 bases from V and 6 from J, leaving 3 bases between them. The CDR3 DNA reads as TGTGCCTGGAGTGTGAGCAATGAGCAGTTCTTC. It codes for CAWSVSNEQFF.

CDR3 sequence reads: CASSQDFQGYTEAFF. The CDR3 nucleotides read TGCGCCAGCAGCCAAGATTTCCAGGGCTACACTGAAGCTTTCTTT. This chain uses TRBV4-3 with TRBJ1-1; a weak D match, TRBD1 (5 bases). Germline CDR1 LGHNA, CDR2 YSLEER. Deletions cut 0 bases from V and 3 bases from J, with 11 bases between. This CDR3 is built from 15 residues.

This chain connects TRBV6-4 to TRBJ2-3, with a weak D call TRBD2 (6 bases). CDR3 size: 15 residues. Germline CDR1 reads MRHNA; CDR2 reads SNTAGT. V lost 0 bases and J lost 4, with 11 bases in between. The CDR3 nucleotides are TGTGCCAGCAGTGACTCAAGGTCGGGAGCAGATACGCAGTATTTT. Protein product: CASSDSRSGADTQYF.

This rearrangement joins TRBV5-1 to TRBJ2-5, with a tentative D call TRBD2 (6 bases). Germline V gene data show CDR1 as SGHRS and CDR2 as YFSETQ. V lost 3 bases to trimming and J lost 3 bases, with 9 bases between them. The CDR3 runs 13 residues. The chain's CDR3 is CASSSPGEETQYF. In DNA, the CDR3 is TGCGCCAGCAGCTCCCCGGGAGAAGAGACCCAGTACTTC.

This clone was detected a few times. This chain links TRBV6-4 with TRBJ2-3; 10 bases are a match to TRBD2. CDR1 and CDR2 (germline): MRHNA, SNTAGT. Unmatched junction bases numbered 0, after V lost 2 bases and J lost 4 bases. The CDR3 is 14 amino acids. The CDR3 loop reads CASSDSGGADTQYF. In DNA form, the CDR3 reads TGTGCCAGCAGTGACAGCGGGGGGGCAGATACGCAGTATTTT.

The chain is built from TRBV7-2 and TRBJ2-3, with TRBD2 matching 15 bases. CDR1 and CDR2 (germline): SGHTA, FQGNSA. The length of the CDR3 is 18 residues. J was trimmed by 1 base and V by 5 bases; bases with no gene match: 7. CDR3 coding DNA: TGTGCCAGCAGCCCCGGACTAGCGGGGGGGCTGGGCACAGATACGCAGTATTTT. Protein sequence: CASSPGLAGGLGTDTQYF. The full variable domain, in which reference TRBV7-2 and TRBJ2-3 provide the parts outside the CDR3, is GAGVSQSPSNKVTEKGKDVELRCDPISGHTALYWYRQSLGQGLEFLIYFQGNSAPDKSGLPSDRFSAERTGGSVSTLTIQRTQQEDSAVYLCASSPGLAGGLGTDTQYFGPGTRLTVL.

V is TRBV7-9 and J is TRBJ1-2; a possible D gene is TRBD1 (5 bases). Germline-derived CDR1 and CDR2 are SEHNR and FQNEAQ (reference sequence). Trimming cost V 5 bases and J 8 bases, with 12 bases left between them. CDR3 length: 12 amino acids. DNA of the CDR3: TGTGCCAGCAGCCCTGGGGCGCTGGGCTACACCTTC. Translation gives CASSPGALGYTF.

The V gene is TRBV12-5, the J gene TRBJ2-7; 13 bases are a match to TRBD2. CDR3 size: 16 residues. Germline values: CDR1 LGHNT, CDR2 FRNRAP. J gave up 5 bases and V 5 bases, and 9 bases lay outside the gene matches. The CDR3 DNA follows: TGTGCTAGTGGTCCGGGACTAGCGGGGACGCGAGACGAGCAGTACTTC. It codes for CASGPGLAGTRDEQYF.

The V and J genes are TRBV25-1 and TRBJ2-5; D might be TRBD2 (5 bases). Looked up from germline, CDR1 is MGHDK and CDR2 is SYGVNS. The CDR3 runs 12 residues. The V end was cut by 8 bases, the J end by 1 base, with 8 bases between. The CDR3 DNA reads TGTGCCAGCGAGGGCAGCCAAGAGACCCAGTACTTC. Protein product: CASEGSQETQYF.

This clone appeared a single time. The rearrangement links TRBV7-2 to TRBJ1-1; 9 bases are shared with TRBD1. V lost 5 bases, J lost 0 bases, and 7 bases stayed unmatched. The CDR3 has 16 residues. CDR1 is SGHTA and CDR2 is FQGNSA in the germline V gene. The CDR3, as DNA: TGTGCCAGCAGCACCGGACAGGGGCTTATGAACACTGAAGCTTTCTTT. It specifies CASSTGQGLMNTEAFF.

The CDR3 sequence: CASSQGGLAGGGEQYF. The CDR3 region has the DNA TGTGCCAGCAGCCAAGGGGGACTAGCGGGGGGTGGCGAGCAGTACTTC. V and J are TRBV4-2 and TRBJ2-7; 15 bases are shared with TRBD2. In germline, CDR1 is LGHNA, CDR2 YNFKEQ. V lost 1 base, J lost 6 bases, and 4 bases stayed unmatched. This CDR3 is 16 amino acids long.

The V and J genes are TRBV29-1 and TRBJ2-3, with 9 bases lining up with TRBD1. The CDR3 is made up of 14 amino acids. Germline lookup yields CDR1 SQVTM and CDR2 ANQGSEA. The J segment lost 4 bases and the V segment lost 8 bases, leaving 10 bases of the junction unmatched. This CDR3 is CSFGQGRGADTQYF. CDR3 in DNA: TGCAGCTTTGGACAGGGGAGGGGGGCAGATACGCAGTATTTT.

The V call is TRBV9, the J call TRBJ2-3, with D perhaps matching TRBD2 (5 bases). The germline V and J ends were trimmed by 4 bases and 1 base, with 7 bases remaining between them. This CDR3 spans 13 amino acids. CDR1 and CDR2 from the germline V gene are SGDLS and YYNGEE. The CDR3 DNA sequence: TGTGCCAGCAGCCGTAGCGGCACAGATACGCAGTATTTT. It encodes CASSRSGTDTQYF.

This CDR3 is CASSSQGLGELFF. CDR3 coding DNA: TGTGCCAGCAGTTCACAGGGGCTCGGGGAGCTGTTTTTT. The genes are TRBV27 and TRBJ2-2, with 7 bases lining up with TRBD1. Germline V CDR1 and CDR2: MNHEY, SMNVEV (reference sequence). Trimming took 4 bases from V and 7 from J; bases not matched to a gene: 3. The CDR3 extends over 13 amino acids.

The chain recombines TRBV4-1 with TRBJ2-1, with 8 bases matching TRBD2. CDR3 size: 15 residues. Germline lookup yields CDR1 MGHRA and CDR2 YSYEKL. V dropped 0 bases and J dropped 7; count of bases not matched to a gene: 5. CDR3 amino acids: CASSQDPGTSNEQFF. Here the CDR3 DNA reads TGCGCCAGCAGCCAAGATCCCGGGACTAGTAATGAGCAGTTCTTC.